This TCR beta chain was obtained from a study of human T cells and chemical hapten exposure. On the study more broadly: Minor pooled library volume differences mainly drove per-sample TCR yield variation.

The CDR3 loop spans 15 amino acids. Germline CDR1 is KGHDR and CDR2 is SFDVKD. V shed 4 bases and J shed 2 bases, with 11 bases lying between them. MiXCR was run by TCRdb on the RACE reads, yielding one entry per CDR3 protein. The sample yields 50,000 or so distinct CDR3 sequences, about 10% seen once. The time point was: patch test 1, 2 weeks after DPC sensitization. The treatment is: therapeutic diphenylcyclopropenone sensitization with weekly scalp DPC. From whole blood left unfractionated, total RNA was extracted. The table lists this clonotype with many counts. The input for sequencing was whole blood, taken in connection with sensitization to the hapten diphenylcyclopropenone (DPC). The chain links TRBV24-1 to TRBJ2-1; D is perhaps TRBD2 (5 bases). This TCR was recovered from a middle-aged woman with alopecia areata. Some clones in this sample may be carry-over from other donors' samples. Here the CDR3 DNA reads TGTGCCACCAGTGACGCAGTCGGGGCCTACAATGAGCAGTTCTTC. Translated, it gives CATSDAVGAYNEQFF.